This is a list of T cell receptor beta chains from one sample in a study of technical replicates of blood from several donors. TCRdb's table, derived via immunoSEQ multiplex PCR, lists solely in-frame clones and lacks some. This sample yields approximately 75,000 clones, of which 80% to 95% are seen a single time; 0.4% to 0.5% belongs to the top ten. Sequencing was carried out using T cells isolated from PBMCs. All receptors derive from a human donor in good health. Each CDR3 is given with its conserved first and last residue. The D gene is left open where the match is weak. Expanded clones get a size class; other rows say once, few or many, or leave the size out.

V: TRBV7-8; D: -; size: -; J: TRBJ2-3; DNA: TGTGCCAGCAGCTCTCCCAAGGACAGTGGGAGAGATACGCAGTATTTT; CDR3: CASSSPKDSGRDTQYF
V: TRBV7-3; D: TRBD2; size: -; J: TRBJ2-1; DNA: TGTGCCAGCAGTTATCTTCATAGCGGGAACTCCTACAATGAGCAGTTCTTC; CDR3: CASSYLHSGNSYNEQFF
V: TRBV18; D: -; size: -; J: TRBJ1-2; DNA: TGTGCCAGCTCACCCGGGAGCTTCTATGGCTACACCTTC; CDR3: CASSPGSFYGYTF
V: TRBV28; D: TRBD2; size: -; J: TRBJ2-5; DNA: TGTGCCAGCAGTAGCCTCCTAGCGGGAGCATCGGAGACCCAGTACTTC; CDR3: CASSSLLAGASETQYF
V: TRBV9; D: TRBD1; size: -; J: TRBJ1-2; DNA: TGTGCCAGCAGCAACCGACAGGGACGGGATGGCTACACCTTC; CDR3: CASSNRQGRDGYTF
V: TRBV28; D: TRBD2; size: -; J: TRBJ2-7; DNA: TGTGCCAGCACCGTCGTGGGACTACCGTACGAGCAGTACTTC; CDR3: CASTVVGLPYEQYF
V: TRBV9; D: TRBD2; size: -; J: TRBJ2-7; DNA: TGTGCCAGCAGCGCCACTAGCGGGGCCTACGAGCAGTACTTC; CDR3: CASSATSGAYEQYF
V: TRBV29-1; D: TRBD1; size: -; J: TRBJ2-5; DNA: TGCAGCGTCGAATCAACAGGGGCAGGGGGGACCCAGTACTTC; CDR3: CSVESTGAGGTQYF
V: TRBV10-3; D: TRBD1; size: -; J: TRBJ2-4; DNA: TGTGCCATCAGTGAGGAGGGGGCTGGTGCCAAAAACATTCAGTACTTC; CDR3: CAISEEGAGAKNIQYF
V: TRBV11-2; D: -; size: -; J: TRBJ2-7; DNA: TGTGCCAGCAGCTCGTATTACGAGCAGTACTTC; CDR3: CASSSYYEQYF
V: TRBV5-4; D: -; size: -; J: TRBJ2-7; DNA: TGTGCCAGCAGCGTTGGCTTGGAGTACGAGCAGTACTTC; CDR3: CASSVGLEYEQYF
V: TRBV10-3; D: TRBD2; size: -; J: TRBJ2-5; DNA: TGTGCCATCAGTGAGTTAGCGGGGGCTGTCGGGACCCAGTACTTC; CDR3: CAISELAGAVGTQYF
V: TRBV6-5; D: -; size: -; J: TRBJ2-1; DNA: TGTGCCAGCAGTTACCCAGGGACTTGGGGAAATGAGCAGTTCTTC; CDR3: CASSYPGTWGNEQFF
V: TRBV27; D: TRBD1; size: -; J: TRBJ2-2; DNA: TGTGCCAGCAGTTTTTCCCCCAGGGGGCTAACCGGGGAGCTGTTTTTT; CDR3: CASSFSPRGLTGELFF
V: TRBV4-2; D: TRBD1; size: -; J: TRBJ2-7; DNA: TGTGCCAGCAGCCAAGGTCCGATAGGACAGGCGCCCTACGAGCAGTACTTC; CDR3: CASSQGPIGQAPYEQYF
V: TRBV29-1; D: -; size: -; J: TRBJ1-1; DNA: TGCAGCGTTGACCCCTCGAACACTGAAGCTTTCTTT; CDR3: CSVDPSNTEAFF
V: TRBV6-1; D: TRBD1; size: once; J: TRBJ1-2; DNA: TGTGCCAGCAGTGGGACAGGGACTAATGGCTACACCTTC; CDR3: CASSGTGTNGYTF
V: TRBV15; D: -; size: once; J: TRBJ2-5; DNA: TGTGCCACCAGGTCGGACTGGAGGGAGACCCAGTACTTC; CDR3: CATRSDWRETQYF
V: TRBV7-2; D: TRBD2; size: -; J: TRBJ2-7; DNA: TGTGCCAGCAGCGTACAACCGGGACTAGCTACGGACGAGCAGTACTTC; CDR3: CASSVQPGLATDEQYF
V: TRBV10-1; D: -; size: -; J: TRBJ2-2; DNA: TGCGCCAGCAGGATGAGGGCCGGCACCGGGGAGCTGTTTTTT; CDR3: CASRMRAGTGELFF
V: TRBV10-3; D: TRBD1; size: -; J: TRBJ2-7; DNA: TGTGCCATCAGTGAGTCCTTGACAGGGTCGGGGCAGTACTTC; CDR3: CAISESLTGSGQYF
V: TRBV27; D: TRBD1; size: -; J: TRBJ1-4; DNA: TGTGCCAGCAGTTACCGGGACAGGGTAGGAGAAAAACTGTTTTTT; CDR3: CASSYRDRVGEKLFF
V: TRBV2; D: TRBD1; size: once; J: TRBJ1-2; DNA: TGTGCCAGCAGTGAAGAGGGGGCGGGTGGCTACACCTTC; CDR3: CASSEEGAGGYTF
V: TRBV27; D: TRBD1; size: -; J: TRBJ2-1; DNA: TGTGCCAGCATGAACAGGGGCCATGAGCAGTTCTTC; CDR3: CASMNRGHEQFF
V: TRBV10-3; D: -; size: -; J: TRBJ2-1; DNA: TGTGCCATCAACCACCAGGGACCCGGGGAGGATGAGCAGTTCTTC; CDR3: CAINHQGPGEDEQFF
V: TRBV28; D: -; size: -; J: TRBJ2-4; DNA: TGTGCCAGCGGGGGAGGATGGAACATTCAGTACTTC; CDR3: CASGGGWNIQYF